The present TCR beta chain was sequenced within a study of STAT5B mutations in CD4+ large granular lymphocyte leukemia. V lost 6 bases and J lost 7; bases outside the gene matches: 7. Per germline, CDR1 KGHSH and CDR2 LQKENI. The CDR3 is 14 amino acids. The protocol was immunoSEQ multiplex PCR, while the TCRdb copy is restricted to in-frame clones and leaves out a portion. The data contain 32,000 or so clones, around 80% of them seen just once; the ten biggest clones take up approximately 6.2%. This clone was found once. The sample comprised CD4+ T cells from blood buffy coats. The J gene is TRBJ2-1, the V gene TRBV18; 9 positions match TRBD1. This TCR was recovered from a human donor in good health. The CDR3 DNA reads as TGTGCCAGCTCGGCCGGGACAGGGTGGAATGAGCAGTTCTTC. It specifies CASSAGTGWNEQFF.